One sample yielded the 11 T cell receptor beta chains listed below, sequenced in a study of blood T cells in healthy people across ages. The use of a sample-barcoded 5' primer and a J-beta primer mix characterized a second PCR of about 6 to 12 cycles. Via MiXCR, TCRdb re-called the 5' RACE reads, giving one row per CDR3 protein. The sample has nearly 1 million distinct CDR3 sequences, around 54% seen once. The sample comprised blood. These receptors were collected from a woman aged 55-69 years in good health.

J is TRBJ1-5 and V is TRBV6-5; tentatively, D is TRBD1 (6 bases). From germline, CDR1 is MNHEY and CDR2 SVGAGI. V lost 2 bases and J lost 0, with 11 bases in between. CDR3 length equals 16 residues. This CDR3 is CASSYRDIFSNQPQHF. As DNA, the CDR3 is TGTGCCAGCAGTTACCGGGACATCTTTAGCAATCAGCCCCAGCATTTT.

This clonotype has just a few counts. The chain links TRBV6-4 to TRBJ2-1; 13 nucleotides agree with TRBD2. This CDR3 has 16 amino acids. The V gene's germline CDR1 is MRHNA and CDR2 SNTAGT. Unmatched junction bases numbered 7, after V lost 4 bases and J lost 7 bases. DNA of the CDR3: TGTGCCAGCAGTGCCCGGGGACTAGCGGGAAGTAATGAGCAGTTCTTC. The encoded protein is CASSARGLAGSNEQFF.

In this sample, this clonotype turned up many times. The rearrangement joins TRBV4-2 to TRBJ2-3; 9 bases line up with TRBD2. From germline, CDR1 is LGHNA and CDR2 YNFKEQ. V trimming: 0 bases; J trimming: 4 bases; junction bases outside the gene matches: 5. The CDR3 is 16 amino acids. The CDR3, as DNA: TGTGCCAGCAGCCAAGATAGTCCTAGCGGGGCAGATACGCAGTATTTT. This gives the protein CASSQDSPSGADTQYF.

This chain links TRBV20-1 with TRBJ2-7; 9 bases agree with TRBD2. Trimming took 4 bases from V and 2 from J; bases not matched to a gene: 9. The CDR3 contains 15 residues. Germline V gives CDR1 DFQATT, CDR2 SNEGSKA (reference sequence). DNA for the CDR3: TGCAGTGCTACCCCCCCGGAGCGGGAGGCCTACGAGCAGTACTTC. As protein: CSATPPEREAYEQYF.

This clonotype was recorded once. This chain connects TRBV11-3 to TRBJ2-5; 11 bases map to TRBD2. This CDR3 contains 13 residues. CDR1 is SGHNT and CDR2 is YENEEA in the germline V gene. The V gene end was trimmed by 6 bases and the J gene end by 6 bases; junction bases not matched to a gene: 3. The CDR3 bases are TGTGCCAGCAGTACTAGCGGGAGAAAGACCCAGTACTTC. This codes for CASSTSGRKTQYF.

This sequence joins TRBV7-3 and TRBJ2-1, with unresolved D. V was clipped by 5 bases and J by 10 bases, with 12 bases between them. Per the germline V gene, CDR1 is SGHTA and CDR2 is FQGTGA. The CDR3 loop spans 12 amino acids. As DNA, the CDR3 is TGTGCCAGCAGCCTATTGGGCAAGGAGCAGTTCTTC. Translation: CASSLLGKEQFF.

This clonotype appeared a few times. This chain joins TRBV2 and TRBJ2-7, with TRBD2 matching over 12 bases. J was trimmed by 4 bases and V by 4 bases; bases with no gene match: 8. This CDR3 contains 16 residues. Per germline, CDR1 SNHLY and CDR2 FYNNEI. This chain's CDR3 is CASSVATSGSGYEQYF. In DNA form, the CDR3 reads TGTGCCAGCAGTGTCGCGACTAGCGGGAGTGGGTACGAGCAGTACTTC.

The rearrangement uses TRBV5-1 and TRBJ2-6, with D unclear. Germline lookup yields CDR1 SGHRS and CDR2 YFSETQ. The CDR3 runs 13 residues. Trimming took off 4 bases at V and 3 bases at J, with 5 bases between the two ends. This CDR3 is CASSQYGANVLTF. The DNA for the CDR3 is TGCGCCAGCAGCCAGTATGGGGCCAACGTCCTGACTTTC.

This chain uses TRBV7-9 with TRBJ1-2; no firm D call. Germline V CDR1 and CDR2: SEHNR, FQNEAQ (reference sequence). The CDR3 is 15 residues long. V lost 0 bases, J lost 2 bases, and 10 bases lay in between. The chain's CDR3 is CASSLAGSQNYGYTF. CDR3 nucleotide sequence: TGTGCCAGCAGCTTAGCCGGGAGTCAAAACTATGGCTACACCTTC.

The gene calls are TRBV12-3 or TRBV12-4 and TRBJ2-1; 7 bases agree with TRBD2. The CDR3 contains 17 residues. V lost 6 bases to trimming and J lost 5 bases; unmatched junction nucleotides: 16. For the CDR3, the DNA is TGTGCCAGCAGCCTGGGGGAGGGAGGCCCGGGGGACAATGAGCAGTTCTTC. Its protein product is CASSLGEGGPGDNEQFF.

This clonotype occurred a few times. V gene TRBV7-3 combines with J gene TRBJ2-7; possibly TRBD1 for D (6 bases). Germline CDR1 reads SGHTA; CDR2 reads FQGTGA. V lost 7 bases and J lost 4, with 20 bases in between. The CDR3 spans 15 residues. The CDR3 DNA sequence: TGTGCCAGCACCAAAGCTTGGCAGGGGTCGTACGAGCAGTACTTC. It translates to CASTKAWQGSYEQYF. The variable domain in full, completed from reference TRBV7-3 and TRBJ2-7, reads GAGVSQTPSNKVTEKGKYVELRCDPISGHTALYWYRQSLGQGPEFLIYFQGTGAADDSGLPNDRFFAVRPEGSVSTLKIQRTERGDSAVYLCASTKAWQGSYEQYFGPGTRLTVT.